A selection of T cell receptor beta chains follows, all from one sample in a study of PD-1 blockade in classical Hodgkin lymphoma. Profiling relied on immunoSEQ multiplex PCR, and the TCRdb table lists in-frame clones only, not all of them. This table has some 100,000 clones, 85% to 90% appearing once. The input for sequencing was peripheral blood mononuclear cells (PBMCs), taken before the second cycle of nivolumab. Receptors originate from a human donor with classical Hodgkin lymphoma. CDR3s include the opening cysteine and the closing phenylalanine or tryptophan. A D gene is named only where the DNA matches it firmly. A row's size may be missing; if present it is once, few, many or a size class.

abundance: once
j_gene: TRBJ1-1
v_gene: TRBV5-5
d_gene: -
CDR3aa: CASAPQAVNTEAFF
CDR3nt: TGTGCCAGCGCCCCCCAGGCCGTGAACACTGAAGCTTTCTTT

abundance: -
j_gene: TRBJ2-1
v_gene: TRBV30
d_gene: TRBD2
CDR3aa: CAWRGAGGPGEQFF
CDR3nt: TGTGCCTGGAGGGGGGCGGGGGGGCCGGGTGAGCAGTTCTTC

abundance: -
j_gene: TRBJ2-3
v_gene: TRBV5-1
d_gene: TRBD1
CDR3aa: CASSDPRTGRDTQYF
CDR3nt: TGCGCCAGCAGTGACCCAAGGACAGGGCGAGATACGCAGTATTTT

abundance: -
j_gene: TRBJ2-5
v_gene: TRBV5-6
d_gene: TRBD1
CDR3aa: CASSLAAGGETQYF
CDR3nt: TGTGCCAGCAGCTTGGCGGCAGGGGGAGAGACCCAGTACTTC

abundance: -
j_gene: TRBJ2-2
v_gene: TRBV11-2
d_gene: TRBD2
CDR3aa: CASSLSLRGSNTGELFF
CDR3nt: TGTGCCAGCAGCTTAAGTTTGCGGGGGTCGAACACCGGGGAGCTGTTTTTT

abundance: -
j_gene: TRBJ2-7
v_gene: TRBV7-2
d_gene: TRBD1
CDR3aa: CASSLERGPYEQYF
CDR3nt: TGTGCCAGCAGCTTAGAGAGGGGGCCCTACGAGCAGTACTTC

abundance: -
j_gene: TRBJ2-7
v_gene: TRBV6-5
d_gene: -
CDR3aa: CASSAPGQIYEQYF
CDR3nt: TGTGCCAGCAGCGCCCCGGGGCAAATCTACGAGCAGTACTTC

abundance: -
j_gene: TRBJ1-2
v_gene: TRBV21-1
d_gene: -
CDR3aa: CASSTGQGGYTF
CDR3nt: TGTGCCAGCAGCACCGGACAGGGTGGCTACACCTTC

abundance: -
j_gene: TRBJ2-1
v_gene: TRBV7-2
d_gene: -
CDR3aa: CASILDVGGRNEQFF
CDR3nt: TGTGCCAGCATTCTGGATGTGGGGGGCCGCAATGAGCAGTTCTTC

abundance: -
j_gene: TRBJ1-1
v_gene: TRBV6-6
d_gene: -
CDR3aa: CASSYSGGDPEAFF
CDR3nt: TGTGCCAGCAGTTACTCAGGAGGGGACCCTGAAGCTTTCTTT

abundance: -
j_gene: TRBJ2-5
v_gene: TRBV5-1
d_gene: TRBD1
CDR3aa: CASTVWDRGYETQYF
CDR3nt: TGCGCCAGCACAGTTTGGGACAGGGGTTATGAGACCCAGTACTTC

abundance: -
j_gene: TRBJ1-5
v_gene: TRBV5-1
d_gene: -
CDR3aa: CASRETYSNQPQHF
CDR3nt: TGCGCCAGCAGGGAGACTTATAGCAATCAGCCCCAGCATTTT

abundance: -
j_gene: TRBJ2-3
v_gene: TRBV4-3
d_gene: -
CDR3aa: CASSQDLGTDTQYF
CDR3nt: TGCGCCAGCAGCCAAGATTTGGGGACAGATACGCAGTATTTT

abundance: -
j_gene: TRBJ1-2
v_gene: TRBV6-1
d_gene: TRBD1
CDR3aa: CASSGGTAYGYTF
CDR3nt: TGTGCCAGCAGTGGCGGGACAGCCTATGGCTACACCTTC

abundance: once
j_gene: TRBJ2-7
v_gene: TRBV9
d_gene: TRBD1
CDR3aa: CASSVGQGGEEQYF
CDR3nt: TGTGCCAGCAGCGTAGGACAGGGTGGAGAAGAGCAGTACTTC

abundance: -
j_gene: TRBJ2-1
v_gene: TRBV6-4
d_gene: TRBD2
CDR3aa: CASSASSGGAYNEQFF
CDR3nt: TGTGCCAGCAGTGCCTCTAGCGGGGGGGCCTACAATGAGCAGTTCTTC

abundance: -
j_gene: TRBJ2-1
v_gene: TRBV4-2
d_gene: -
CDR3aa: CASSQDLTIPLGYNEQFF
CDR3nt: TGTGCCAGCAGCCAAGATTTAACGATACCTTTAGGGTACAATGAGCAGTTCTTC

abundance: -
j_gene: TRBJ2-7
v_gene: TRBV27
d_gene: TRBD1
CDR3aa: CASSFQTGGEQYF
CDR3nt: TGTGCCAGCAGTTTTCAGACAGGGGGCGAGCAGTACTTC

abundance: -
j_gene: TRBJ1-2
v_gene: TRBV6-5
d_gene: -
CDR3aa: CASTTLADVYGYTF
CDR3nt: TGTGCCAGCACCACCCTGGCAGACGTCTATGGCTACACCTTC

abundance: -
j_gene: TRBJ1-2
v_gene: TRBV7-9
d_gene: TRBD1
CDR3aa: CASSTGTGDYGYTF
CDR3nt: TGTGCCAGCAGCACCGGGACAGGGGACTATGGCTACACCTTC

abundance: -
j_gene: TRBJ2-1
v_gene: TRBV7-3
d_gene: TRBD1
CDR3aa: CASSSLGQGNEQFF
CDR3nt: TGTGCCAGCAGCTCCCTTGGACAGGGGAATGAGCAGTTCTTC

abundance: few
j_gene: TRBJ2-1
v_gene: TRBV6-1
d_gene: TRBD2
CDR3aa: CATEEASGSYNEQFF
CDR3nt: TGTGCCACGGAGGAGGCTAGCGGTTCCTACAATGAGCAGTTCTTC

abundance: -
j_gene: TRBJ2-5
v_gene: TRBV13
d_gene: TRBD2
CDR3aa: CASSQTSGGLETQYF
CDR3nt: TGTGCCAGCAGCCAAACTAGCGGGGGACTGGAGACCCAGTACTTC

abundance: -
j_gene: TRBJ1-2
v_gene: TRBV19
d_gene: -
CDR3aa: CASSSWDGYHYGYTF
CDR3nt: TGTGCCAGTAGTTCCTGGGACGGATACCACTATGGCTACACCTTC

abundance: -
j_gene: TRBJ2-7
v_gene: TRBV6-6
d_gene: -
CDR3aa: CASRGPGARPYF
CDR3nt: TGTGCCAGCAGGGGACCGGGGGCGCGACCGTACTTC

abundance: -
j_gene: TRBJ1-5
v_gene: TRBV16
d_gene: -
CDR3aa: CASSHEGTYSNQPQHF
CDR3nt: TGTGCCAGCAGCCACGAGGGTACCTATAGCAATCAGCCCCAGCATTTT

abundance: -
j_gene: TRBJ2-3
v_gene: TRBV7-9
d_gene: TRBD1
CDR3aa: CASSPQLDRGRADTQYF
CDR3nt: TGTGCCAGCAGCCCTCAACTGGACAGGGGGCGGGCAGATACGCAGTATTTT

abundance: -
j_gene: TRBJ1-3
v_gene: TRBV2
d_gene: -
CDR3aa: CASTGVRSGNTIYF
CDR3nt: TGTGCCAGCACAGGGGTTCGCTCTGGAAACACCATATATTTT

abundance: -
j_gene: TRBJ2-1
v_gene: TRBV11-2
d_gene: -
CDR3aa: CASSLVMAGYYNEQFF
CDR3nt: TGTGCCAGCAGCTTAGTGATGGCGGGGTACTACAATGAGCAGTTCTTC

abundance: -
j_gene: TRBJ2-7
v_gene: TRBV7-9
d_gene: -
CDR3aa: CASSSAGRAAYEQYF
CDR3nt: TGTGCCAGCAGCTCCGCGGGGCGGGCCGCGTACGAGCAGTACTTC

abundance: -
j_gene: TRBJ1-4
v_gene: TRBV7-9
d_gene: -
CDR3aa: CASSSDRTTNEKLFF
CDR3nt: TGTGCCAGCAGCTCGGACCGGACAACTAATGAAAAACTGTTTTTT

abundance: -
j_gene: TRBJ2-1
v_gene: TRBV29-1
d_gene: TRBD2
CDR3aa: CSVEGRTSGPSYNEQFF
CDR3nt: TGCAGCGTTGAAGGTCGGACTAGCGGGCCCTCCTACAATGAGCAGTTCTTC

abundance: -
j_gene: TRBJ1-4
v_gene: TRBV9
d_gene: -
CDR3aa: CASSPTGGRDEKLFF
CDR3nt: TGTGCCAGCAGCCCGACCGGGGGCAGGGATGAAAAACTGTTTTTT

abundance: -
j_gene: TRBJ1-4
v_gene: TRBV30
d_gene: -
CDR3aa: CAWTGPEGEKLFF
CDR3nt: TGTGCCTGGACCGGGCCTGAGGGGGAAAAACTGTTTTTT

abundance: -
j_gene: TRBJ1-6
v_gene: TRBV6-5
d_gene: -
CDR3aa: CASSYDGDYNSPLHF
CDR3nt: TGTGCCAGCAGTTACGACGGCGACTATAATTCACCCCTCCACTTT

abundance: -
j_gene: TRBJ1-5
v_gene: TRBV19
d_gene: TRBD1
CDR3aa: CASAQGADQPQHF
CDR3nt: TGTGCCAGCGCACAGGGGGCTGATCAGCCCCAGCATTTT

abundance: -
j_gene: TRBJ2-1
v_gene: TRBV30
d_gene: -
CDR3aa: CAWSVIGGFHPNEQFF
CDR3nt: TGTGCCTGGAGTGTAATAGGGGGATTTCATCCCAATGAGCAGTTCTTC

abundance: -
j_gene: TRBJ2-6
v_gene: TRBV7-6
d_gene: -
CDR3aa: CASSLAPRTGTGANVLTF
CDR3nt: TGTGCCAGCAGCTTAGCACCCCGAACAGGGACTGGGGCCAACGTCCTGACTTTC

abundance: -
j_gene: TRBJ1-2
v_gene: TRBV28
d_gene: -
CDR3aa: CASKTSGGYTF
CDR3nt: TGTGCCAGCAAGACCTCGGGTGGCTACACCTTC

abundance: -
j_gene: TRBJ2-2
v_gene: TRBV6-1
d_gene: -
CDR3aa: CASSEAGRETGELFF
CDR3nt: TGTGCCAGCAGTGAAGCAGGAAGGGAAACCGGGGAGCTGTTTTTT

abundance: -
j_gene: TRBJ2-4
v_gene: TRBV4-3
d_gene: TRBD1
CDR3aa: CASRKGGPLAKNIQYF
CDR3nt: TGCGCCAGCAGGAAAGGGGGCCCCTTAGCCAAAAACATTCAGTACTTC

abundance: -
j_gene: TRBJ1-6
v_gene: TRBV2
d_gene: -
CDR3aa: CASSETGANNSPLHF
CDR3nt: TGTGCCAGCAGTGAAACAGGAGCTAATAATTCACCCCTCCACTTT

abundance: few
j_gene: TRBJ1-6
v_gene: TRBV6-4
d_gene: TRBD1
CDR3aa: CASRDSDRDSPLHF
CDR3nt: TGTGCCAGCAGGGACTCGGACAGGGATTCACCCCTCCACTTT

abundance: -
j_gene: TRBJ1-3
v_gene: TRBV5-1
d_gene: TRBD1
CDR3aa: CASSLAYRGLGNTIYF
CDR3nt: TGCGCCAGCAGCTTGGCCTACAGGGGGCTGGGAAACACCATATATTTT

abundance: -
j_gene: TRBJ1-3
v_gene: TRBV2
d_gene: -
CDR3aa: CASRDPRVLSGNTIYF
CDR3nt: TGTGCCAGCAGGGACCCGCGGGTGCTCTCTGGAAACACCATATATTTT

abundance: -
j_gene: TRBJ1-1
v_gene: TRBV5-4
d_gene: -
CDR3aa: CASSFSAQSNTEAFF
CDR3nt: TGTGCCAGCAGCTTTAGCGCACAGTCGAACACTGAAGCTTTCTTT

abundance: -
j_gene: TRBJ2-2
v_gene: TRBV19
d_gene: TRBD1
CDR3aa: CASTGQGAVIGELFF
CDR3nt: TGTGCCAGTACCGGACAGGGGGCGGTGATCGGGGAGCTGTTTTTT

abundance: -
j_gene: TRBJ1-1
v_gene: TRBV9
d_gene: -
CDR3aa: CASSVQTENTEAFF
CDR3nt: TGTGCCAGCAGCGTTCAGACGGAGAACACTGAAGCTTTCTTT

abundance: -
j_gene: TRBJ2-3
v_gene: TRBV5-1
d_gene: -
CDR3aa: CASSMDLNTQYF
CDR3nt: TGCGCCAGCAGCATGGACCTTAATACGCAGTATTTT